This entry describes one TCR beta chain. This record belongs to a study of CD8+ T cells in alopecia areata. After isolation, RNA underwent reverse transcription to generate cDNA as the sequencing template. Libraries were prepared by immunoSEQ multiplex PCR; TCRdb keeps only in-frame clonotypes and omits some of them. The sample yields about 150,000 clones, approximately 87% seen once. The input for sequencing was CD8+ T cells sorted from blood, taken at week 0. The receptor comes from a human donor with alopecia areata.

As DNA, the CDR3 is TGTGCCAGCAGTCCGACTAGCGTCCACGAGCAGTACTTC. This gives the protein CASSPTSVHEQYF. The chain employs TRBV6-6 and TRBJ2-7; 8 nucleotides match TRBD2. Germline V gives CDR1 MNHNY, CDR2 SVGAGI (reference sequence). This CDR3 is built from 13 residues. Germline trimming cut 5 bases from V and 5 bases from J; bases unmatched to any gene: 5.